Listed below are T cell receptor beta chains from one sample, sequenced in a study of control samples from healthy donors and cancer patients. Produced via immunoSEQ multiplex PCR; TCRdb's table is partial and in-frame only. The table lists more than 70,000 clones, roughly 90% of them singletons, with under 20% in the top ten. Sequencing input: PBMCs. The receptor source for this set is a man between 60 and 75 years old with lung cancer. The CDR3 runs from the conserved cysteine through the conserved F or W. A row's size may be missing; if present it is once, few, many or a size class.

abundance	v_gene	j_gene	CDR3aa
NA	TRBV30	TRBJ2-1	CAWILKGGAYNEQFF
NA	TRBV25-1	TRBJ1-2	CASRDVSGYTF
NA	TRBV2	TRBJ2-3	CASAQLLPRDTQYF
NA	TRBV7-3	TRBJ2-6	CASSKSSGANVLTF
NA	TRBV6-5	TRBJ1-3	CASSPRGQSGNTIYF
NA	TRBV27	TRBJ1-2	CASSVAASNYGYTF
NA	TRBV4-1	TRBJ1-5	CASSRQGHQPQHF
NA	TRBV5-1	TRBJ2-2	CASSGGALNTGELFF
NA	TRBV11-2	TRBJ2-1	CASSLVGDKRWNEQFF
NA	TRBV24-1	TRBJ2-5	CATSDPGQGAETQYF
once	TRBV5-4	TRBJ2-3	CASSSFSLGDTQYF
NA	TRBV7-7	TRBJ2-3	CASSLGLQGVDTQYF
NA	TRBV6-1	TRBJ2-7	CVSSANRGTGTYEQYF
NA	TRBV5-1	TRBJ2-2	CASSLGAGPGELFF
NA	TRBV4-2	TRBJ2-3	CASSQSTGGGTDTQYF
NA	TRBV10-3	TRBJ1-2	CAISDGTGVFGYTF
NA	TRBV5-1	TRBJ1-4	CASSSSGQARGEKLFF
NA	TRBV5-1	TRBJ2-6	CASSLAPGTGSANVLTF
few	TRBV7-8	TRBJ2-2	CASSFRSGGFTGELFF
NA	TRBV6-5	TRBJ2-1	CASSSPGRTYNEQFF
once	TRBV29-1	TRBJ1-1	CSVVVDLNTEAFF
NA	TRBV4-1	TRBJ2-7	CASSQPGFYEQYF
NA	TRBV5-8	TRBJ1-5	CASSFRGQYSNQPQHF
NA	TRBV6-2/TRBV6-3	TRBJ2-1	CASSLTSGASSYNEQFF
NA	TRBV7-9	TRBJ1-1	CASSPGTEGLNTEAFF
once	TRBV13	TRBJ2-2	CASSRTPSGAGTGELFF
NA	TRBV7-3	TRBJ2-3	CASSPPGGTQYF
NA	TRBV27	TRBJ1-2	CASSLRGDNYGYTF
NA	TRBV5-5	TRBJ1-2	CASSSGTGNSGYTF
NA	TRBV5-6	TRBJ2-3	CASSSSSDTDTQYF
NA	TRBV11-3	TRBJ2-5	CASSVGTGGVVETQYF
few	TRBV10-3	TRBJ1-2	CAISHDGPNGYTF
NA	TRBV5-1	TRBJ2-1	CASSLDGGPYNEQFF
NA	TRBV27	TRBJ2-1	CASSWTSYNEQFF
NA	TRBV3-1/TRBV3-2	TRBJ1-1	CASRPHGEDTEAFF
NA	TRBV5-6	TRBJ1-5	CASSVGSNQPQHF
NA	TRBV24-1	TRBJ2-3	CATSDPTPGQASTDTQYF
NA	TRBV2	TRBJ1-1	CASRDDILNTEAFF
NA	TRBV30	TRBJ1-2	CALTGTEYGYTF
NA	TRBV7-7	TRBJ2-3	CASSWDGGDTQYF
NA	TRBV7-9	TRBJ2-5	CASSHVGRQLQETQYF
NA	TRBV24-1	TRBJ1-5	CATSDRAGRGYNQPQHF
once	TRBV9	TRBJ1-4	CASSASGGQGGEKLFF
NA	TRBV12-3/TRBV12-4	TRBJ2-7	CASSLRGYEQYF
once	TRBV7-9	TRBJ1-2	CASSFTSYGYTF
NA	TRBV30	TRBJ2-2	CAWSVGARANTGELFF
NA	TRBV5-8	TRBJ2-4	CATSRGDVSRNIQYF
NA	TRBV5-4	TRBJ1-3	CASREQGYSGNTIYF
NA	TRBV6-5	TRBJ1-1	CASSYEAGVAFF
NA	TRBV27	TRBJ1-5	CASSLGGADGLSNQPQHF
NA	TRBV5-1	TRBJ2-6	CASSSYRGKNSGANVLTF
NA	TRBV7-2	TRBJ2-1	CASSLEESRGYNEQFF
NA	TRBV25-1	TRBJ1-2	CASSAGGRVLYTF
NA	TRBV5-1	TRBJ2-5	CASSLVGAVRETQYF
NA	TRBV4-1	TRBJ2-3	CASRFGGAGDIQDTQYF